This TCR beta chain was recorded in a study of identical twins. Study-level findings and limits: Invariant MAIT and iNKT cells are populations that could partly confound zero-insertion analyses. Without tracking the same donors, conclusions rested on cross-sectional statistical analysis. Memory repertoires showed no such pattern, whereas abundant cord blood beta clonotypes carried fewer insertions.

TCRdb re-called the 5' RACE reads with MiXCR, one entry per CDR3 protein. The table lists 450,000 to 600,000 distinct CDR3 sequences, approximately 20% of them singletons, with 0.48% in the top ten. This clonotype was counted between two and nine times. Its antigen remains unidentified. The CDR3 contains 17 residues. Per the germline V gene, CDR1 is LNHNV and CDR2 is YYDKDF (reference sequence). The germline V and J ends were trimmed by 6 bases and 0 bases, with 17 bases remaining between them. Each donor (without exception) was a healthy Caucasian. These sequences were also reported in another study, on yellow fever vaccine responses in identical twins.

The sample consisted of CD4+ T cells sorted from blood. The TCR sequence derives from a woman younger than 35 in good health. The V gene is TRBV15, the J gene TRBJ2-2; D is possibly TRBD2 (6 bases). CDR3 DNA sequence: TGTGCCACCAGTAACCCTTCTCGGGGGTCGAACACCGGGGAGCTGTTTTTT. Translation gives CATSNPSRGSNTGELFF.